Listed below are T cell receptor beta chains from one sample, sequenced in a study of blood T cell repertoires in COVID-19. TCRdb's table, derived via immunoSEQ multiplex PCR, lists solely in-frame clones and lacks some. The repertoire consists of approximately 140,000 clones, with roughly nine tenths occurring once and the leading ten covering about 4%. Sequencing was carried out using peripheral blood. The receptor set was obtained from a woman in her sixties with active or convalescent COVID-19. Both conserved end residues are part of each CDR3. D genes are given only for firm matches. Size is omitted from some rows. Given values are once, few, many or a class for expanded clones.

j_call d_call clone_size v_call cdr3_aa cdr3_nt
TRBJ2-2 NA NA TRBV10-3 CAITRGSGELFF TGTGCCATCACCCGGGGTTCCGGGGAGCTGTTTTTT
TRBJ2-3 TRBD2 NA TRBV9 CASSVDLGGGSTDTQYF TGTGCCAGCAGCGTAGATCTGGGCGGGGGTAGCACAGATACGCAGTATTTT
TRBJ1-1 NA NA TRBV7-8 CASSFSEGGTEAFF TGTGCCAGCAGCTTCAGTGAGGGGGGGACTGAAGCTTTCTTT
TRBJ2-7 NA NA TRBV18 CASSRGRETYEQYF TGTGCCAGCTCCCGGGGTAGGGAAACCTACGAGCAGTACTTC
TRBJ1-1 NA once TRBV12-5 CASGQARGSNTEAFF TGTGCTAGTGGACAAGCGCGGGGTTCGAACACTGAAGCTTTCTTT
TRBJ2-1 NA NA TRBV12-3/TRBV12-4 CASSLGRYEQFF TGTGCCAGCAGTTTGGGGCGGTATGAGCAGTTCTTC
TRBJ1-1 NA NA TRBV3-1/TRBV3-2 CASSYAHATEAFF TGTGCCAGCAGCTACGCCCATGCGACTGAAGCTTTCTTT
TRBJ2-7 NA few TRBV12-3/TRBV12-4 CASSYLGGYEQYF TGTGCCAGCAGTTACCTCGGGGGCTACGAGCAGTACTTC
TRBJ2-3 NA NA TRBV6-6 CASSLLATDTQYF TGTGCCAGCAGTTTGCTAGCCACAGATACGCAGTATTTT
TRBJ2-5 TRBD2 NA TRBV10-3 CAIARTSGVQETQYF TGTGCCATCGCCCGGACTAGCGGGGTACAAGAGACCCAGTACTTC
TRBJ1-5 TRBD1 NA TRBV12-5 CASGLVLQGQRNQPQHF TGTGCTAGTGGTTTGGTACTTCAGGGACAGAGAAATCAGCCCCAGCATTTT
TRBJ1-3 NA once TRBV2 CASSDRVSGNTIYF TGTGCCAGCAGTGATCGGGTTTCTGGAAACACCATATATTTT
TRBJ2-1 NA NA TRBV19 CASRPDRSPYNEQFF TGTGCCAGTAGACCAGACAGGAGCCCCTACAATGAGCAGTTCTTC
TRBJ2-1 TRBD2 NA TRBV10-3 CAIRLGTSGGYNEQFF TGTGCCATCAGGCTCGGGACTAGCGGGGGATACAATGAGCAGTTCTTC
TRBJ1-6 NA NA TRBV12-3/TRBV12-4 CASSLEGSPLHF TGTGCCAGCAGTCTCGAGGGTTCACCCCTCCACTTT
TRBJ2-3 NA NA TRBV18 CASSPGMEGPQYF TGTGCCAGCTCACCCGGGATGGAGGGCCCGCAGTATTTT
TRBJ1-2 NA NA TRBV11-2 CASSQTGDGYTF TGTGCCAGCAGCCAAACAGGCGATGGCTACACCTTC
TRBJ2-1 TRBD1 NA TRBV7-2 CASSSTGQSYNEQFF TGTGCCAGCAGCTCGACGGGACAGTCCTACAATGAGCAGTTCTTC
TRBJ2-3 TRBD2 NA TRBV4-3 CASSQFLAGGTDTQYF TGCGCCAGCAGCCAATTCCTAGCGGGGGGCACAGATACGCAGTATTTT
TRBJ1-3 TRBD1 NA TRBV5-1 CASSTGQVSGNTIYF TGCGCCAGCAGCACAGGACAGGTCTCTGGAAACACCATATATTTT
TRBJ1-1 NA few TRBV18 CASSPPGDTEAFF TGTGCCAGCTCACCACCAGGGGACACTGAAGCTTTCTTT
TRBJ2-7 NA NA TRBV19 CASSIQGPFSYEQYF TGTGCCAGTAGTATTCAGGGGCCCTTCTCCTACGAGCAGTACTTC
TRBJ2-5 TRBD1 NA TRBV6-5 CASSRQGVGETQYF TGTGCCAGCAGTCGACAGGGTGTGGGAGAGACCCAGTACTTC
TRBJ2-3 NA few TRBV9 CASSAGLGVNTQYF TGTGCCAGCAGCGCGGGCCTGGGAGTTAATACGCAGTATTTT
TRBJ1-4 NA NA TRBV7-9 CASTPGGNEKLFF TGTGCCAGCACCCCGGGGGGTAATGAAAAACTGTTTTTT
TRBJ1-1 TRBD1 NA TRBV14 CASSQGGDRGRGTEAFF TGTGCCAGCAGCCAAGGAGGGGACAGGGGGCGCGGTACTGAAGCTTTCTTT
TRBJ2-7 NA once TRBV9 CASSVGGDSYEQYF TGTGCCAGCAGCGTAGGCGGGGACTCCTACGAGCAGTACTTC
TRBJ1-1 NA NA TRBV19 CASSTRQNTEAFF TGTGCCAGTAGTACCCGACAGAACACTGAAGCTTTCTTT
TRBJ2-7 NA NA TRBV2 CASSEAGEEYF TGTGCCAGCAGTGAAGCCGGGGAGGAGTACTTC
TRBJ2-5 TRBD2 NA TRBV2 CASRGAGSTETQYF TGTGCCAGCAGGGGAGCGGGGAGTACGGAGACCCAGTACTTC
TRBJ1-5 NA NA TRBV3-1/TRBV3-2 CASSQGGSSNQPQHF TGTGCCAGCAGCCAGGGAGGCAGTAGCAATCAGCCCCAGCATTTT
TRBJ2-1 NA NA TRBV18 CASSPPGQPNNEQFF TGTGCCAGCTCACCACCCGGACAGCCCAACAATGAGCAGTTCTTC
TRBJ1-2 NA NA TRBV4-3 CASSQDGQGGYTF TGCGCCAGCAGCCAAGATGGGCAGGGTGGCTACACCTTC
TRBJ2-5 NA NA TRBV7-9 CASSLVGAGETQYF TGTGCCAGCAGCTTGGTAGGGGCGGGGGAGACCCAGTACTTC
TRBJ2-1 TRBD2 NA TRBV4-1 CASSQFLRGGIEQFF TGCGCCAGCAGCCAATTTTTGCGGGGAGGGATTGAGCAGTTCTTC
TRBJ1-1 TRBD1 NA TRBV5-1 CASSSGSTGVATEAFF TGCGCCAGCAGCTCGGGATCGACAGGGGTGGCCACTGAAGCTTTCTTT
TRBJ2-1 NA NA TRBV3-1/TRBV3-2 CASSQGNGEQFF TGTGCCAGCAGCCAAGGTAACGGTGAGCAGTTCTTC
TRBJ1-4 TRBD1 NA TRBV2 CASSQGNRGTNEKLFF TGTGCCAGCAGTCAAGGAAACAGGGGGACTAATGAAAAACTGTTTTTT
TRBJ2-3 TRBD2 NA TRBV6-5 CASSLGLASTDTQYF TGTGCCAGCAGTTTAGGACTAGCGAGCACAGATACGCAGTATTTT
TRBJ1-1 NA NA TRBV5-5 CASTLAREGTEAFF TGTGCCAGCACCCTTGCCAGGGAAGGGACTGAAGCTTTCTTT
TRBJ2-3 NA NA TRBV9 CASSRGNRETTDTQYF TGTGCCAGCAGCAGAGGAAACCGGGAGACCACAGATACGCAGTATTTT
TRBJ1-2 NA NA TRBV7-6 CASSLSQMGGYTF TGTGCCAGCAGCTTGAGTCAGATGGGCGGCTACACCTTC
TRBJ2-7 NA once TRBV5-6 CASSSVRELGVYEQYF TGTGCCAGCAGCTCGGTTCGGGAGCTAGGGGTCTACGAGCAGTACTTC
TRBJ2-1 TRBD1 NA TRBV5-1 CASSSGQGAYNEQFF TGCGCCAGCAGCTCAGGACAGGGGGCTTACAATGAGCAGTTCTTC
TRBJ1-1 TRBD1 NA TRBV6-2/TRBV6-3 CASSSTGDWSEAFF TGTGCCAGCAGTAGTACAGGGGATTGGTCTGAAGCTTTCTTT
TRBJ1-2 NA NA TRBV27 CASRKDYGYTF TGTGCCAGCAGGAAGGACTACGGCTACACCTTC
TRBJ1-5 NA few TRBV4-3 CASSPGGRVNQPQHF TGCGCCAGCAGCCCGGGCGGGCGGGTCAATCAGCCCCAGCATTTT
TRBJ2-5 NA NA TRBV6-2/TRBV6-3 CASSPGRNRGETQYF TGTGCCAGCAGCCCCGGACGGAATCGAGGGGAGACCCAGTACTTC
TRBJ1-1 NA NA TRBV6-1 CASSEVSGNTEAFF TGTGCCAGCAGTGAAGTCAGCGGCAACACTGAAGCTTTCTTT
TRBJ2-3 NA NA TRBV7-2 CASSSGGHTYTQYF TGTGCCAGCAGCTCCGGAGGGCACACATATACGCAGTATTTT
TRBJ2-7 NA NA TRBV7-9 CASSLGQNYEQYF TGTGCCAGCAGCCTCGGACAGAACTACGAGCAGTACTTC
TRBJ2-1 NA NA TRBV20-1 CSASPQSFEQFF TGCAGTGCTAGTCCCCAGTCGTTTGAGCAGTTCTTC
TRBJ2-3 TRBD1 NA TRBV7-2 CASSLGQGAGTQYF TGTGCCAGCAGCTTAGGACAGGGGGCCGGTACGCAGTATTTT